This TCR beta chain came from a study of vaccination and CD4 T cells after COVID-19 (dated by TCRdb to the early 2020s). In terms of the full investigation: SARS-CoV-2 positivity had been established in the convalescent patients by nasal swab PCR, and mild disease was recorded in under ten of these patients and severe disease in one. The convalescent cohort included six males and four females, with two Hispanic individuals, seven Caucasians, two Asians and one multiracial person. Each participant got two doses of either the Pfizer-BioNTech BNT162b2 vaccine (n=8) or the Moderna mRNA-1273 vaccine (n=2). Post-COVID blood samples from convalescent patients were collected a median of around 100 days after diagnosis, with a range of 35 to 161 days. Post-vaccine blood samples were taken a median of roughly 75 days after the second vaccine dose, with a range of 14 to 241 days. The cultures were stimulated with overlapping spike peptide pools from SARS-CoV-2 and from the common cold coronaviruses HCoV-NL63, HCoV-OC43 and HCoV-229E. Control cultures used a CEFX viral epitope pool as positive control, an HIV-1 Nef peptide pool as negative control, or no peptide. In 9 to 11 COVID-19 convalescent patients and a handful of infection-naive healthy vaccine recipients, researchers compared the spike-specific CD4+ TCR repertoire from before mRNA vaccination with the repertoire from after.

Receptor amplification or capture employed PCR. DNA from cultured CD4+ T cells underwent TCR sequencing with the Oncomine TCR Beta short-read assay at the Johns Hopkins FTIC core. The QIAamp micro DNA kit was used to extract genomic DNA from the cultured CD4+ T cells. Oncomine TCR Beta libraries made from cultured CD4+ T cells were pooled using unique dual indexes and sequenced on an Illumina iSeq 100. The paper's data handling went like this. Non-productive sequences were removed, and CDR3s that did not start with C, did not end with F or W, or were shorter than 7 amino acids were discarded. The MANAFEST web application identified antigen-specific clonotypes by comparing peptide-stimulated wells against reference wells and other culture wells. To be called positive, a clone needed an FDR below 0.05, an odds ratio above 5, and a productive frequency above 0.1% in at least two of three replicate wells. A clonotype counted as cross-reactive if it showed significant expansion both in the SARS-CoV-2 spike wells and in at least one common cold coronavirus spike condition. Using R version 3.6.1, CDR3 homology was evaluated through Levenshtein distances (stringdist) along with unrooted phylogenetic trees (ape). In TCRdb, the public reads were trimmed at Q25 with fastp and aligned with MiXCR, with productive beta chains retained. Records with the same CDR3 protein are collapsed into one entry carrying the most frequent genes and DNA. V and J calls and clone size were set by TCRdb, not the authors. This sample has approximately 25,000 distinct CDR3 sequences in its table, and around three fifths of those were observed once. Of the sample, over 7.5% is held by the ten largest clones.

In regard to this clonotype: No cognate antigen has been identified for it. No quality values exist for individual bases; no much larger clone is one base distant.

This specimen's treatment or condition label, interpreted: roughly 11-day PBMC culture with coronavirus spike peptide pools or control peptides (ViraFEST assay). The ViraFEST assay was used in the study, in which antigen-specific T cells were expanded with peptide pools and expanded clonotypes were subsequently identified by TCR sequencing. The convalescent patients' positive SARS-CoV-2 PCR tests were from March to December 2020, which was before the Alpha, Beta and Delta variants emerged in the United States. Each well held more than 1.5 million PBMCs cultured in IMDM containing approximately 5% human AB serum and about 10 IU/ml IL-2, with roughly 9.2 ug/ml peptide pools added. Half of the culture medium was replaced with fresh IL-2-containing medium on days 3 and 7. Once the cells had been in culture for over nine days, the EasySep CD4+ T cell isolation kit was used to isolate CD4+ T cells by negative selection. Ficoll-Paque Plus gradient centrifugation was used to isolate PBMCs from whole blood, and the isolated PBMCs were then either used fresh or cryopreserved at -140C. In general, triplicate wells were set up for every culture condition.

Broad study findings and their caveats: Only a relatively small number of convalescent patients were included in the study, and early timepoints following natural infection were not analyzed. In convalescent patients, a median around 86% of post-vaccine SARS-CoV-2-reactive clones were detected only after vaccination, and vaccine-specific priming was suggested by this finding. Although the median number of SARS-CoV-2-reactive clonotypes went up from some 23 after infection to 38 after vaccination, the increase was not significant. In convalescent patients, nearly all vaccine-specific clones (304 of 307) were found to be mono-reactive for SARS-CoV-2 spike rather than cross-reactive with common cold coronaviruses.

Trimming accounts for 0 bases at V and 6 bases at J, while the number of junction bases matched to no gene is 9. Via the germline V gene, CDR1 is MNHEY and CDR2 SVGAGI. Spanning cysteine to phenylalanine, the CDR3 consists of 16 amino acids. The read is trimmed to its CDR3 DNA, 48 bases read in frame from base 1. In this chain, TRBV6-5 is recombined with TRBJ1-1, with TRBD1 identical over 8 junction bases. The sequencing input was CD4+ T cells from blood, cultured in vitro. This TCR was sampled from a human donor who had recovered from COVID-19. The CDR3 protein is CASSYSGRGLKAEAFF. The DNA is as follows: TGTGCCAGCAGTTACTCGGGCAGGGGGCTGAAGGCTGAAGCTTTCTTT.